The text below deals with one TCR beta chain. Its specificity is unknown. Using CD45RO/CCR7/CD25/CD127/CD95/CD27, CD4+ naive, central memory, regulatory and stem cell-like memory cells were sorted. The record originates from a study of beta chain features in type 1 diabetes. Points from the study as a whole: Short templates might get an advantage during PCR, and this would be equal in patients and controls. Any HLA effect on TCRB rearrangement was left unresolved by small sub-analyses. Type 1 diabetes patients had moderately but significantly shorter TCRB CDR3s in all four CD4+ subsets. The study found that naive, central memory and Treg TCRB repertoires appeared more similar in patients than in healthy donors.

As every portion of the isolated RNA was reverse transcribed, the sequencing read expressed TCRB transcripts. Only in-frame clones appear in the TCRdb table, and some are missing; sequencing was by immunoSEQ multiplex PCR. The sample includes around 250,000 clones, around 21% of them seen just once. Looked up from germline, CDR1 is MNHEY and CDR2 is SVGAGI. Trimming stripped 6 bases from V and 2 bases from J, with 10 bases between. The CDR3 consists of 13 residues. The chain recombines TRBV6-5 with TRBJ1-2, with D tentatively TRBD1 (6 bases). The material sequenced was naive CD4+ T cells from blood. The sequence was collected from a woman aged 35 to 49 with type 1 diabetes. The CDR3 DNA follows: TGTGCCAGCAGACCGACAGGCAACTATGGCTACACCTTC. Residues: CASRPTGNYGYTF.